The present entry profiles one TCR beta chain with its context. The record originates from a study of OX40 agonist ivuxolimab in advanced cancers. Study-level information: People who had prior anti-PD-1, anti-PD-L1 or anti-CTLA-4 therapy could take part, and less than 50% had some. Two patients with cutaneous melanoma and one with hepatocellular carcinoma, three in total, showed partial responses.

Germline lookup yields CDR1 LNHNV and CDR2 YYDKDF (reference sequence). CDR3 length: 14 residues. V lost 1 base to trimming and J lost 4 bases, with 8 bases between them. The data were produced by immunoSEQ multiplex PCR, yet TCRdb's version contains in-frame clones alone and is incomplete. The table lists about 60,000 clones, around 80% of them singletons, with 1% in the top ten. This chain links TRBV15 with TRBJ1-3; D is uncertain. The specimen comprised CD4+ or CD8+ T cells sorted from blood, sampled in a trial of the OX40 agonist ivuxolimab. This TCR came from an adult with an advanced solid tumor such as melanoma, head and neck, liver or kidney cancer. Written as DNA, the CDR3 is TGTGCCACCAGCAGAGGAAGGTCCGGAAACACCATATATTTT. Encoded protein: CATSRGRSGNTIYF.